The 8 T cell receptor beta chains below come from one sample, sequenced in a study of blood T cell repertoires in COVID-19. Clones were sequenced by immunoSEQ multiplex PCR, and TCRdb holds only the in-frame ones, with some missing. This table has over 200,000 clones, approximately 79% appearing once. The sequenced sample was peripheral blood. The receptors were sampled from a human donor in a cohort sampled during active COVID-19.

This clone was detected once. The chain is built from TRBV27 and TRBJ2-5; 11 bases agree with TRBD1. After removal of 3 bases from V and 5 bases from J, the junction contained 5 bases not matched to a gene. Germline V gene data show CDR1 as MNHEY and CDR2 as SMNVEV (reference sequence). CDR3 length: 15 amino acids. CDR3 in DNA: TGTGCCAGCAGTTTCGGACAGGGGGCAGGGGAGACCCAGTACTTC. The encoded protein is CASSFGQGAGETQYF.

J is TRBJ2-7 and V is TRBV7-3; 8 positions match TRBD1. CDR1 is SGHTA and CDR2 is FQGTGA in the germline V gene. V lost 1 base and J lost 5; bases outside the gene matches: 1. The CDR3 is made up of 13 amino acids. CDR3 residues: CASSLIQGDEQYF. The CDR3 coding sequence is TGTGCCAGCAGCTTAATACAGGGGGACGAGCAGTACTTC.

The J gene is TRBJ2-1, the V gene TRBV15; weak D call: TRBD1 (6 bases). The CDR3 consists of 16 residues. CDR1 and CDR2 (germline): LNHNV, YYDKDF (reference sequence). Trimming took off 0 bases at V and 7 bases at J, with 16 bases between the two ends. The CDR3 coding sequence is TGTGCCACCAGCAGAGAGCCGAGCAGGGGTGGAAATGAGCAGTTCTTC. It encodes CATSREPSRGGNEQFF. The full variable domain, its missing parts supplied by reference TRBV15 and TRBJ2-1, is DAMVIQNPRYQVTQFGKPVTLSCSQTLNHNVMYWYQQKSSQAPKLLFHYYDKDFNNEADTPDNFQSRRPNTSFCFLDIRSPGLGDTAMYLCATSREPSRGGNEQFFGPGTRLTVL.

This clone was seen a handful of times. The CDR3 region is CASSRSYEQYF. The CDR3 DNA reads as TGCGCCAGCAGTCGGAGTTACGAGCAGTACTTC. This rearrangement joins TRBV10-2 to TRBJ2-7, with D unresolved. The CDR3 extends over 11 amino acids. Germline V gene lookup returns CDR1 WSHSY and CDR2 SAAADI. V dropped 5 bases and J dropped 4 bases, with 6 bases sitting between them.

The chain uses TRBV5-1 and TRBJ1-3, with 7 nucleotides matching TRBD1. Germline-derived CDR1 and CDR2 are SGHRS and YFSETQ. The CDR3 contains 14 residues. The V and J ends lost 2 bases and 3 bases, in that order; junction bases with no gene match: 2. CDR3 residues: CASSFDRDGNTIYF. In DNA form, the CDR3 reads TGCGCCAGCAGCTTTGACAGGGATGGAAACACCATATATTTT.

This chain links TRBV4-2 with TRBJ1-2; 7 bases are a match to TRBD1. The V gene end was trimmed by 0 bases and the J gene end by 7 bases; junction bases not matched to a gene: 11. CDR1 LGHNA and CDR2 YNFKEQ come from the germline V gene. The CDR3 has 16 amino acids. The CDR3 spells CASSQDNDRAVRGYTF. CDR3 nucleotide sequence: TGTGCCAGCAGCCAAGATAACGACAGGGCAGTTCGTGGCTACACCTTC.

The gene calls are TRBV27 and TRBJ2-2; TRBD2 matches at 7 bases. The CDR3 contains 16 residues. Germline V gene lookup returns CDR1 MNHEY and CDR2 SMNVEV (reference sequence). The J segment lost 0 bases and the V segment lost 3 bases, leaving 4 bases of the junction unmatched. The CDR3 loop reads CASSFQLAANTGELFF. CDR3 bases: TGTGCCAGCAGTTTCCAGCTAGCGGCGAACACCGGGGAGCTGTTTTTT.

DNA of the CDR3: TGTGCCAGCAGCTCGCGACTAGGGTCTAATGAGCAGTTCTTC. Amino acids: CASSSRLGSNEQFF. This sequence joins TRBV9 and TRBJ2-1; TRBD2 might be the D (6 bases). This CDR3 spans 14 amino acids. Trimming took 4 bases from V and 7 from J, leaving 15 bases between them. CDR1 and CDR2 from the germline V gene are SGDLS and YYNGEE.